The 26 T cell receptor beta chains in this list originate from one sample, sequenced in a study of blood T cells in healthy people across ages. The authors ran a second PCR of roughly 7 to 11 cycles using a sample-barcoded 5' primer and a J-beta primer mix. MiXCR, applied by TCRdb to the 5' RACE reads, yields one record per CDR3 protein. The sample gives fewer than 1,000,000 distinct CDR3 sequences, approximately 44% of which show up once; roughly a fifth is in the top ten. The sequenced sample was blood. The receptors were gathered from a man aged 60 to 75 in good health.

Written as DNA, the CDR3 is TGTGCCAGCAGCCGCCGTCAAGGTCCCTACGAGCAGTACTTC. Its translation: CASSRRQGPYEQYF. This chain connects TRBV3-1 to TRBJ2-7; D gene ambiguous. Looked up from germline, CDR1 is LGHDT and CDR2 is YNNKEL (reference sequence). There are 14 residues in the CDR3. The germline V and J ends were trimmed by 4 bases and 2 bases, with 12 bases remaining between them.

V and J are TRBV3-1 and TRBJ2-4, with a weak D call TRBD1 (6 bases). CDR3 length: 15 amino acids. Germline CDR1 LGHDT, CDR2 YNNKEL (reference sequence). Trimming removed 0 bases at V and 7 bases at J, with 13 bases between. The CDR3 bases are TGTGCCAGCAGCCAAGATCGACGAAGGGGGAACATTCAGTACTTC. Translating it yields CASSQDRRRGNIQYF.

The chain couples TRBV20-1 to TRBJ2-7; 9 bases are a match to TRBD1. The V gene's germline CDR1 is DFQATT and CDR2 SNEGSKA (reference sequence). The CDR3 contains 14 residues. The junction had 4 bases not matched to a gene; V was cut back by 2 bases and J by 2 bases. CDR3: CSARQGQGAYEQYF. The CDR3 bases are TGCAGTGCTAGACAGGGACAGGGTGCCTACGAGCAGTACTTC.

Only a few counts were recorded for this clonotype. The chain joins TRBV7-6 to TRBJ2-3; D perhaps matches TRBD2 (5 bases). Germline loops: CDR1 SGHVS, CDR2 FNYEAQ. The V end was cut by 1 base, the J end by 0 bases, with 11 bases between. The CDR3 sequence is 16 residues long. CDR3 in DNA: TGTGCCAGCAGCTTAGTCCGGGGTCCTAGCACAGATACGCAGTATTTT. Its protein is CASSLVRGPSTDTQYF.

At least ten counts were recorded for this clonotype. The CDR3: CASSYSGNEQFF. The CDR3 coding sequence is TGTGCCAGCAGTTACTCGGGGAATGAGCAGTTCTTC. This sequence joins TRBV6-5 and TRBJ2-1; D is undetermined. The V gene's germline CDR1 is MNHEY and CDR2 SVGAGI. V was clipped by 0 bases and J by 7 bases, with 4 bases between them. The CDR3 runs to 12 residues.

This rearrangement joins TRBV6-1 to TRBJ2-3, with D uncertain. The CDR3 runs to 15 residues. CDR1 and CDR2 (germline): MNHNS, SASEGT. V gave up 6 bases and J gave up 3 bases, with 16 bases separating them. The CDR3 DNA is TGTGCCAGCAGCGCACGAAAACTAACTACAGATACGCAGTATTTT. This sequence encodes CASSARKLTTDTQYF.

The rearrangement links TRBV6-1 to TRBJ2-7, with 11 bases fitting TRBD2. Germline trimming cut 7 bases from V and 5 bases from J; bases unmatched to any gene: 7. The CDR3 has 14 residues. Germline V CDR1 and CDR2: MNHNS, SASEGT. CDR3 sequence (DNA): TGTGCCAGCAAAAGGACTAGCGGGCTGAACGAGCAGTACTTC. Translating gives CASKRTSGLNEQYF.

CDR3 DNA: TGCGCCAGCAGCTTGTACCCAGCGGGGCCGCCTGACCACGAGCAGTACTTC. Translation: CASSLYPAGPPDHEQYF. V usage is TRBV5-1 and J usage is TRBJ2-7, with TRBD2 identical over 7 bases. In germline, CDR1 is SGHRS, CDR2 YFSETQ. V gave up 1 base and J gave up 5 bases; unmatched junction bases: 15. The CDR3 loop spans 17 amino acids.

CDR3 protein: CASSYTSGGGNEQFF. The CDR3 nucleotides are TGTGCCAGCAGCTATACTAGCGGGGGTGGGAATGAGCAGTTCTTC. The J gene is TRBJ2-1, the V gene TRBV13; 11 nucleotides agree with TRBD2. V dropped 4 bases and J dropped 7; count of bases not matched to a gene: 6. Germline V lookup: CDR1 PRHDT, CDR2 FYEKMQ (reference sequence). The CDR3 has 15 residues.

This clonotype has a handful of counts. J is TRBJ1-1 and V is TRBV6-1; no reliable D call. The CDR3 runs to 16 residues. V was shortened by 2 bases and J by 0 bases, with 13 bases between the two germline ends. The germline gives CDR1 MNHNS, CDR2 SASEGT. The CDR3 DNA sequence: TGTGCCAGCAGTGAATATAAGGCGGCTATGAACACTGAAGCTTTCTTT. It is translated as CASSEYKAAMNTEAFF.

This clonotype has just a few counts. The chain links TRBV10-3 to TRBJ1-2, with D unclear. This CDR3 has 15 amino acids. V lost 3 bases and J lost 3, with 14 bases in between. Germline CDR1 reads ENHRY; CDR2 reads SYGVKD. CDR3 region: CAISDREPPDYGYTF. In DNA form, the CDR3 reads TGTGCCATCAGTGACCGGGAGCCCCCTGACTATGGCTACACCTTC.

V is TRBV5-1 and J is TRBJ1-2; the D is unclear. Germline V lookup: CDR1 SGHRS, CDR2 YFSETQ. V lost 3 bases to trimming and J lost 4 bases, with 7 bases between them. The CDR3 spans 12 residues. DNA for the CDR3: TGCGCCAGCAGCTCCGACGGCTATGGCTACACCTTC. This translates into CASSSDGYGYTF.

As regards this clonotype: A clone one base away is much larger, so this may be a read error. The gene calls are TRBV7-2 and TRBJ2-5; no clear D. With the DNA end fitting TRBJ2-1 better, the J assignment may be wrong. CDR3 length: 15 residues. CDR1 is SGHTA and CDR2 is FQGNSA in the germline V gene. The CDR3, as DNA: TGTGCCAGCAGCGGACGGAACCCTTACCAAGAGACCCAGTTCTTC. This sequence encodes CASSGRNPYQETQFF.

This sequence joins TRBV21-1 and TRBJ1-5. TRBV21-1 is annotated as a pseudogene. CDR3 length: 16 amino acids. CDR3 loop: CASSEGPKHSNQPQHF. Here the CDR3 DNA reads TGTGCCAGCAGCGAGGGACCGAAACATAGCAATCAGCCCCAGCATTTT.

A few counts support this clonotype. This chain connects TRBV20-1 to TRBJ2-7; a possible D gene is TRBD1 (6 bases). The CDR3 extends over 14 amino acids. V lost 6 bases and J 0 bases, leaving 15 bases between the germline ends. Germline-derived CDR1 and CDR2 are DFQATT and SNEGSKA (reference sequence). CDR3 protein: CSANRDPSSYEQYF. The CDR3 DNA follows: TGCAGTGCGAACAGGGACCCTAGCTCCTACGAGCAGTACTTC.

CDR3 amino acids: CSARPQLGEASEQYF. In DNA, the CDR3 is TGCAGTGCTAGACCCCAGTTGGGGGAAGCATCCGAGCAGTACTTC. The J gene is TRBJ2-7, the V gene TRBV20-1; either TRBD1 or TRBD2 may supply D (5 bases each). V lost 2 bases and J lost 6, with 20 bases in between. The CDR3 consists of 15 residues. Germline lookup yields CDR1 DFQATT and CDR2 SNEGSKA (reference sequence).

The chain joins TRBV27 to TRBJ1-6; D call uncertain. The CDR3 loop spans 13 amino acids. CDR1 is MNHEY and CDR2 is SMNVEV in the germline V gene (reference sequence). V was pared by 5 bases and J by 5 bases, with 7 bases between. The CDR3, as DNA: TGTGCCAGCAGTGGCGCCAATAATTCACCCCTCCACTTT. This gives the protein CASSGANNSPLHF.

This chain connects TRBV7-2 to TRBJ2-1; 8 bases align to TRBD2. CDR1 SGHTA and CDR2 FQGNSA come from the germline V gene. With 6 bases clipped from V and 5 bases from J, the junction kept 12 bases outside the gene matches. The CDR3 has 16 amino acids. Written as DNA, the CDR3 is TGTGCCAGCAGACTCCTGACGGGAGGGAGGCACAATGAGCAGTTCTTC. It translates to CASRLLTGGRHNEQFF.

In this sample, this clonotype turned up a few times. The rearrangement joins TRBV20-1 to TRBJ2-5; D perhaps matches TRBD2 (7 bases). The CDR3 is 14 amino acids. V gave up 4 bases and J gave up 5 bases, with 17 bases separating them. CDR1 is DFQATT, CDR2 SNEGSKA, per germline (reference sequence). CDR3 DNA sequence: TGCAGTGCTAAGGTGGGGGGGCCGAAGGAGACCCAGTACTTC. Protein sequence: CSAKVGGPKETQYF.

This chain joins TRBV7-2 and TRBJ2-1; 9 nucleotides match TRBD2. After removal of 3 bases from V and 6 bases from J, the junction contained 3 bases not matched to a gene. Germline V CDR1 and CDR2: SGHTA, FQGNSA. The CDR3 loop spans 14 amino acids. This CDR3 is CASSLGLAFNEQFF. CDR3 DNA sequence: TGTGCCAGCAGCTTGGGACTAGCCTTCAATGAGCAGTTCTTC.

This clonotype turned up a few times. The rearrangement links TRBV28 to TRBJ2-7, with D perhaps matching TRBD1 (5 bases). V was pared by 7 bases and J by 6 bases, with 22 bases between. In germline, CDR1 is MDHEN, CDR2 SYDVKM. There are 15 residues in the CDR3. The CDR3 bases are TGTGCCAGCAAAGGTGCTACGGACATTGGTCTCGAGCAGTACTTC. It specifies CASKGATDIGLEQYF.

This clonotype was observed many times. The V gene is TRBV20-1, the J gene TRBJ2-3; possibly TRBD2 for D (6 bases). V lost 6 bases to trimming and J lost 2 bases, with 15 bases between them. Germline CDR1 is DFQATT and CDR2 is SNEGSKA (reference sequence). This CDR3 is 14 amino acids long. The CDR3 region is CSASEGGHTDTQYF. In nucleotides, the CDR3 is TGCAGTGCGTCAGAGGGAGGACACACAGATACGCAGTATTTT.

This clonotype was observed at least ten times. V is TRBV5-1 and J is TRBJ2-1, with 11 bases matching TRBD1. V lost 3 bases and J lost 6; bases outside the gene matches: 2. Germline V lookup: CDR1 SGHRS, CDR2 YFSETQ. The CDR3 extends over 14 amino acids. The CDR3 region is CASSSGTGGNEQFF. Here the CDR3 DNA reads TGCGCCAGCAGCTCGGGGACAGGGGGCAATGAGCAGTTCTTC.

The CDR3 bases are TGCGCCAGCAGCTCACGACAGGGCCCTCAGCCCCAGCATTTT. Amino acids: CASSSRQGPQPQHF. The rearrangement joins TRBV5-1 to TRBJ1-5; 7 bases agree with TRBD1. CDR1 SGHRS and CDR2 YFSETQ come from the germline V gene. The CDR3 length is 14 residues. V shed 3 bases and J 6 bases; nucleotides not matched to a gene: 6.

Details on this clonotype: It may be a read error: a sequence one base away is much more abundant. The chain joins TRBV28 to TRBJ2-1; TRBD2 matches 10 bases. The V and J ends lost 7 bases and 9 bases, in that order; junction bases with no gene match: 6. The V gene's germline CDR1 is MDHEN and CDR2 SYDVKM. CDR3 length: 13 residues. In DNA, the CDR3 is TGTGCCAGCATACCTAGCGGGGGCTGTGAGCAGTTCTTC. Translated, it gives CASIPSGGCEQFF.

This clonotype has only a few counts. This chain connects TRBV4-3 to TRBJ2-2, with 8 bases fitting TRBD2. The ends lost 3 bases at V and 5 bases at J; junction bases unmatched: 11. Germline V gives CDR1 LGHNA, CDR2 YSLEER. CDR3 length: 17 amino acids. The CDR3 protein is CASSQKSGGAKTGELFF. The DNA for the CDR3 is TGCGCCAGCAGCCAGAAATCCGGGGGGGCTAAAACCGGGGAGCTGTTTTTT.